The clone carrying this T cell receptor beta chain was observed a few times. As yet, its antigen is unknown. The record originates from a study of T cells after yellow fever vaccination. Looking at the study overall: Preparation of the low-cell-number fractions used SMART-Seq v4 Ultra Low Input. Study-level results: High-abundance clonotypes from the bulk population could contaminate FACS-sorted repertoires. Post-booster samples contained most primary-vaccination clones (approximately 96% CD4, about 87% CD8).

TCR cDNA, made by 5'RACE template switching, carried an added universal primer site and UMIs. TCRdb re-derived calls from the 5' RACE reads in MiXCR, one entry per CDR3 protein. Of under 200,000 distinct CDR3 sequences listed, about 11% are singletons. The starting material was CD8+ T cells sorted from PBMCs, obtained 15 days after the yellow fever booster vaccination. The source of this sequence is a man between 18 and 29 years old who received the YFV17D yellow fever vaccine.

The CDR3 sequence: CATSRDRFSGNTIYF. The CDR3 coding sequence is TGTGCCACCAGCAGGGACAGGTTCTCTGGAAACACCATATATTTT. The rearrangement joins TRBV15 to TRBJ1-3; 7 bases match TRBD1. The CDR3 is made up of 15 amino acids. Per germline, CDR1 LNHNV and CDR2 YYDKDF (reference sequence). The trim removed 3 bases at V and 0 bases at J, leaving 2 bases unmatched.